This T cell receptor beta chain is from a study of T cell responses to AZD1222 COVID-19 vaccine. The CDR3 length is 15 residues. V was cut by 6 bases and J by 2 bases, with 13 bases left in between. CDR1 is LNHDA, CDR2 SQIVND, per germline (reference sequence). Sequencing used immunoSEQ multiplex PCR; TCRdb keeps in-frame clones, though not all of them. This sample has over 130,000 clones, with more than 70% found just once. The receptor was isolated from an adult who received the AZD1222 COVID-19 vaccine. Sequencing was performed on peripheral blood, taken 28 days after the second AZD1222 dose. This chain links TRBV19 with TRBJ1-4; TRBD1 might be the D (5 bases). CDR3 bases: TGTGCCAGTAGGACTGGACAAGAGACTAATGAAAAACTGTTTTTT. It encodes CASRTGQETNEKLFF.